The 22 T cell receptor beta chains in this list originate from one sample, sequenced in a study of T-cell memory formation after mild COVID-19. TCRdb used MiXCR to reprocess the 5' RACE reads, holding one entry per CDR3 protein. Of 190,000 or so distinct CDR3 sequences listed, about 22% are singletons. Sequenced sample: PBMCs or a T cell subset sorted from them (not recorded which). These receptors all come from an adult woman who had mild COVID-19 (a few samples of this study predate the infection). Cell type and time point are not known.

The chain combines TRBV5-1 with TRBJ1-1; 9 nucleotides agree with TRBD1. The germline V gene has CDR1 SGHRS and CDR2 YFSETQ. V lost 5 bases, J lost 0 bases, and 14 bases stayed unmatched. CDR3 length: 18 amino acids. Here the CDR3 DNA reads TGCGCCAGCAGTCAATTGGCCATCGGGACAGGGCTGAACACTGAAGCTTTCTTT. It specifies CASSQLAIGTGLNTEAFF.

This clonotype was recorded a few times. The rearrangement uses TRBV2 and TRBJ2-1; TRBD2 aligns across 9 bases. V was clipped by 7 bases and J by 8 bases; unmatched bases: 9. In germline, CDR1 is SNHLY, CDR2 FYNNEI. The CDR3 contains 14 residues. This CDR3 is CASKGGGASDEQFF. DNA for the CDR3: TGTGCCAGCAAGGGCGGGGGGGCTTCGGATGAGCAGTTCTTC. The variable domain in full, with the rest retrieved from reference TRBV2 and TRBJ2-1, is EPEVTQTPSHQVTQMGQEVILRCVPISNHLYFYWYRQILGQKVEFLVSFYNNEISEKSEIFDDQFSVERPDGSNFTLKIRSTKLEDSAMYFCASKGGGASDEQFFGPGTRLTVL.

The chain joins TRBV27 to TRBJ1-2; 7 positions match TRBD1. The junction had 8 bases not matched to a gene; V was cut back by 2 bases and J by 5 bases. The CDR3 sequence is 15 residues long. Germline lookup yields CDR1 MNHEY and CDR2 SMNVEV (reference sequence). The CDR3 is CASSLGPGTAYGYTF. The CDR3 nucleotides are TGTGCCAGCAGTTTAGGCCCCGGGACAGCGTATGGCTACACCTTC.

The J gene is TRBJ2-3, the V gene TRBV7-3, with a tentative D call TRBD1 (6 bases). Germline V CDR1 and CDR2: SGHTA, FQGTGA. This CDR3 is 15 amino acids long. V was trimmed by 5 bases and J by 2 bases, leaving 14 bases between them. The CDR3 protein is CASSPLGGNTDTQYF. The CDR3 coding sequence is TGTGCCAGCAGCCCACTAGGGGGTAACACAGATACGCAGTATTTT.

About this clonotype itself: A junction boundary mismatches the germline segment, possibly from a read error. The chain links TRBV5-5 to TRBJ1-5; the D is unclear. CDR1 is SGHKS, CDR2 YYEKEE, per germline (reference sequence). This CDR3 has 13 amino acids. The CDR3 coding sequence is TGTGCCAGCAGCCTCCTGTCCAATCCGCCCCAGCATTTT. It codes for CASSLLSNPPQHF.

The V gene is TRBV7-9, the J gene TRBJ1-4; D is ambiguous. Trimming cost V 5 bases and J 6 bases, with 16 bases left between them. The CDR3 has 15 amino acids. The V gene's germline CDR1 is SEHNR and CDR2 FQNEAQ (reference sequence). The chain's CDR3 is CASSPPRGGDEKLFF. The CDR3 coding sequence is TGTGCCAGCAGCCCACCTCGAGGAGGTGATGAAAAACTGTTTTTT.

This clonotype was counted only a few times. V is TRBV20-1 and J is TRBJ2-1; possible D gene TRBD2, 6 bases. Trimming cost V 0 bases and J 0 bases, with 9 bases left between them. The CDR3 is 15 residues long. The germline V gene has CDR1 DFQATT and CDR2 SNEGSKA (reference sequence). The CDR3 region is CSARDPTSSYNEQFF. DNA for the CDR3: TGCAGTGCTAGAGATCCGACTAGCTCCTACAATGAGCAGTTCTTC.

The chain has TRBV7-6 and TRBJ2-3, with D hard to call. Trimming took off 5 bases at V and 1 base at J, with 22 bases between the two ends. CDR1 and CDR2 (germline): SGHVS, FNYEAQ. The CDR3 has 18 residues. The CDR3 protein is CASSVGSLTVLGTDTQYF. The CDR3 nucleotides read TGTGCCAGCAGCGTAGGATCACTAACAGTCCTAGGCACAGATACGCAGTATTTT.

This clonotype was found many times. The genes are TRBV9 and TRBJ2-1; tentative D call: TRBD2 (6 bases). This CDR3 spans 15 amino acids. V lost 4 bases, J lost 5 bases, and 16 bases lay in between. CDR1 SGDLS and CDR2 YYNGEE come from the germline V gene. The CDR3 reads CASSFTAGSNNEQFF. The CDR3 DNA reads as TGTGCCAGCAGCTTCACTGCGGGGAGTAACAATGAGCAGTTCTTC.

The CDR3 region has the DNA TGTGCCAGCAGTGCGACTAGCGGGTCCTACGAGCAGTACTTC. This gives the protein CASSATSGSYEQYF. This sequence joins TRBV2 and TRBJ2-7; 10 bases align to TRBD2. This CDR3 spans 14 amino acids. Losses at the gene ends were 4 bases for V and 1 base for J; bases not matched to a gene: 1. The V gene's germline CDR1 is SNHLY and CDR2 FYNNEI.

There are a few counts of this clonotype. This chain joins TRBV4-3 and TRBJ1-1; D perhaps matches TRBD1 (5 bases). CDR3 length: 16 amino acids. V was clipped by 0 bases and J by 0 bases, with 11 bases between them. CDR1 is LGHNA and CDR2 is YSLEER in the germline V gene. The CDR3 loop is CASSQDRRTLNTEAFF. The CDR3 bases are TGCGCCAGCAGCCAAGATAGGAGGACATTGAACACTGAAGCTTTCTTT.

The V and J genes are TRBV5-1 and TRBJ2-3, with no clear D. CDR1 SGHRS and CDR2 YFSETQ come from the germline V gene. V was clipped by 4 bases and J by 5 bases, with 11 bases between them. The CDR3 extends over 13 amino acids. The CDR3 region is CASSTDLRDTQYF. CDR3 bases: TGCGCCAGCAGCACAGACCTAAGAGATACGCAGTATTTT.

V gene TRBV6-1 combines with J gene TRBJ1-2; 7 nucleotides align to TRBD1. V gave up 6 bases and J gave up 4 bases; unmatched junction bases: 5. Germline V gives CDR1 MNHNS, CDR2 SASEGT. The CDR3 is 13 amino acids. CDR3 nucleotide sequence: TGTGCCAGCAGCGACGACAGGGCCTATGGCTACACCTTC. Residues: CASSDDRAYGYTF.

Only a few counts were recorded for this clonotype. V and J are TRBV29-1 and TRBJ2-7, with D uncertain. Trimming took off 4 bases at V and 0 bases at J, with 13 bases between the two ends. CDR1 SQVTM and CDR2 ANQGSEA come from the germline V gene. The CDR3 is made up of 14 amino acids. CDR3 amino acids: CSVVVDWSSYEQYF. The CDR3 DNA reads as TGCAGCGTTGTCGTAGACTGGAGCTCCTACGAGCAGTACTTC.

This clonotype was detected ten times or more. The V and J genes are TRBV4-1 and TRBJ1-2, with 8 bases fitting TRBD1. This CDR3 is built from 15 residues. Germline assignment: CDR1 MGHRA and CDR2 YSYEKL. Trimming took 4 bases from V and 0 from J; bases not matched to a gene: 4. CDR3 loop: CASSPGQASNYGYTF. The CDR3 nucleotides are TGCGCCAGCAGCCCGGGACAGGCCTCTAACTATGGCTACACCTTC.

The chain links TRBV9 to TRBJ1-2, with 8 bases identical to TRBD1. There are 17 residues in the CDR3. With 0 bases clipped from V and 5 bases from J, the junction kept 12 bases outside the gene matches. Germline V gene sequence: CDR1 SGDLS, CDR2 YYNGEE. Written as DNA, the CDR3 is TGTGCCAGCAGCGTAGATAGTATCGGGGACAGGTCTTATGGCTACACCTTC. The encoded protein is CASSVDSIGDRSYGYTF. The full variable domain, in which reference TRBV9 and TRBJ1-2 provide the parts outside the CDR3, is DSGVTQTPKHLITATGQRVTLRCSPRSGDLSVYWYQQSLDQGLQFLIQYYNGEERAKGNILERFSAQQFPDLHSELNLSSLELGDSALYFCASSVDSIGDRSYGYTFGSGTRLTVV.

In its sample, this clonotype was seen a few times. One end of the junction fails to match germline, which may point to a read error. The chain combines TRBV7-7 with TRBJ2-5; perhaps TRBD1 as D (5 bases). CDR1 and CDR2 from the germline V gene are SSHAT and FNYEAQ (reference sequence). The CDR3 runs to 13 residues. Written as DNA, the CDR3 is TGTGCTAGCAGCTTGGGCCAGGGCGAGACCCAGTACTTC. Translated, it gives CASSLGQGETQYF.

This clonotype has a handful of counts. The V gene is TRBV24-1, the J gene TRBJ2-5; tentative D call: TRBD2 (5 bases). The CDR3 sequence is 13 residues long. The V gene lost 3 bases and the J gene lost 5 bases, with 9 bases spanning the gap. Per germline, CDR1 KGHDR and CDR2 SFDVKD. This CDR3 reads CATSDGSGETQYF. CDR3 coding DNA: TGTGCCACCAGTGATGGGAGTGGGGAGACCCAGTACTTC.

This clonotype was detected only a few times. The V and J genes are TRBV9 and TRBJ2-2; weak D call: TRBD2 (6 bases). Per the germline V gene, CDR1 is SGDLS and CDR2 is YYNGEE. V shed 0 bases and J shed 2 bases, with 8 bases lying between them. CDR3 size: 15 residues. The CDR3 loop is CASSVGGVNTGELFF. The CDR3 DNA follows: TGTGCCAGCAGCGTAGGGGGGGTTAACACCGGGGAGCTGTTTTTT.

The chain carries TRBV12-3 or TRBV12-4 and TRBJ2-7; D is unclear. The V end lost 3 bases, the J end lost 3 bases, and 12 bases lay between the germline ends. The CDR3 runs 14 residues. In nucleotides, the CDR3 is TGTGCCAGCAGTTTCCCTGGCAGGAACTACGAGCAGTACTTC. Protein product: CASSFPGRNYEQYF.

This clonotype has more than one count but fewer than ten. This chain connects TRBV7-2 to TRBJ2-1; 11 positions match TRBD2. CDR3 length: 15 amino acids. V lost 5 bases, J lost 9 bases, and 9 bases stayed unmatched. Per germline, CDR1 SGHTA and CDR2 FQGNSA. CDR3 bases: TGTGCCAGCAGCAGTACTAGCGGGAGCGGGAGTGAGCAGTTCTTC. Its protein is CASSSTSGSGSEQFF.

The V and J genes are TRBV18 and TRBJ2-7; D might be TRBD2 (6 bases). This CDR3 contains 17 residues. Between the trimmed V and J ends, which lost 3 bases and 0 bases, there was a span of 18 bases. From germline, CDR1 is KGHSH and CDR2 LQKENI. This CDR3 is CASSPDGAGRPSYEQYF. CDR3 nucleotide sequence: TGTGCCAGCTCACCTGACGGAGCGGGCCGCCCCTCCTACGAGCAGTACTTC.